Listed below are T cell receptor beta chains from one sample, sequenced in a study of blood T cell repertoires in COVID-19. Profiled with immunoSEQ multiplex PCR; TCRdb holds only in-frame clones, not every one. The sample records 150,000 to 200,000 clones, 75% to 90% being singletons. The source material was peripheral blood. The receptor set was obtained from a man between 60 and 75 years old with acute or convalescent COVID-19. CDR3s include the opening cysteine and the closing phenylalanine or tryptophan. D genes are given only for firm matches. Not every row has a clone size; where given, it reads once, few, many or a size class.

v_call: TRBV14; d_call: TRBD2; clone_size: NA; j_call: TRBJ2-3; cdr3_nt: TGTGCCAGCATGGGCCGGGTAGCGGGAGCCCCCTCAGATACGCAGTATTTT; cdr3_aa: CASMGRVAGAPSDTQYF
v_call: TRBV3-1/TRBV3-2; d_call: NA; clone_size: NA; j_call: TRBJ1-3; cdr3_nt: TGTGCCAGCAGCCAACAGAGACTGGGAAACACCATATATTTT; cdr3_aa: CASSQQRLGNTIYF
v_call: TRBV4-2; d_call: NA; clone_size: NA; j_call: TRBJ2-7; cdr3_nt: TGTGCCAGCAGCCAAGGGCCCGAACTATCCTACGAGCAGTACTTC; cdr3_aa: CASSQGPELSYEQYF
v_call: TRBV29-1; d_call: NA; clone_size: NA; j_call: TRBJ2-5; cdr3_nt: TGCAGCGTTTCTCCCGGGACTTATCAAGAGACCCAGTACTTC; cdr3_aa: CSVSPGTYQETQYF
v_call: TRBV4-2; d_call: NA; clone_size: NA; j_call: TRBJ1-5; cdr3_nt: TGTGCCAGCAGCCAAGAGAGCGGGTCTGTTTTTCAGCCCCAGCATTTT; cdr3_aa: CASSQESGSVFQPQHF
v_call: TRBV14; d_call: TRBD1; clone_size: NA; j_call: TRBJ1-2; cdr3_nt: TGTGCCAGCAGCCCTATGGGACAGGGCTACGGCTACACCTTC; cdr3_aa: CASSPMGQGYGYTF
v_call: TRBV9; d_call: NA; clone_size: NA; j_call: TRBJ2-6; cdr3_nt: TGTGCCAGCAGCACTCAGGGCGCCGGGGCCAACGTCCTGACTTTC; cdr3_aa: CASSTQGAGANVLTF
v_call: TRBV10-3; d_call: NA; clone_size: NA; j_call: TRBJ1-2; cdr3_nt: TGTGCCATCAGTGTAGTACAGGGAGGGACCACTGGCTATGGCTACACCTTC; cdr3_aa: CAISVVQGGTTGYGYTF
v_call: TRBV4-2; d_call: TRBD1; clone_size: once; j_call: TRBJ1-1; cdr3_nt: TGTGCCAGCAGCCCCACCGCGGACAGGGTGACTCTAGCTTTCTTT; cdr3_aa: CASSPTADRVTLAFF
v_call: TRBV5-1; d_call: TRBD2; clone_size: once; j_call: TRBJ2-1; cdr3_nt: TGCGCCAGCAGCTCCCGGACTAGCGGGAGCGCCTTCGGGAATGAGCAGTTCTTC; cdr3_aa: CASSSRTSGSAFGNEQFF
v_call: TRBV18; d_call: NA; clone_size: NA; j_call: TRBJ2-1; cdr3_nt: TGTGCCAGCTCACCAGGCCCAAATTACAATGAGCAGTTCTTC; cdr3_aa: CASSPGPNYNEQFF
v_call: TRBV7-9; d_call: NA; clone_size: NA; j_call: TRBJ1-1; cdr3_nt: TGTGCCAGCAGCACCCAGGGGAACACTGAAGCTTTCTTT; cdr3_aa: CASSTQGNTEAFF
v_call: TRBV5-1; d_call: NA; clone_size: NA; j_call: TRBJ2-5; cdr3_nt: TGCGCCAGCAGCTGGGGGCGACCTCAAGAGACCCAGTACTTC; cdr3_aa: CASSWGRPQETQYF
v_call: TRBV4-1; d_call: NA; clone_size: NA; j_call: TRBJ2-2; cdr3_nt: TGCGCCAGCGGGAGATTGGAGGCCACCGGGGAGCTGTTTTTT; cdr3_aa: CASGRLEATGELFF
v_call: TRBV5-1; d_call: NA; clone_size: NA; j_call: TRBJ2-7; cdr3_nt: TGCGCCAGCAGCTTGGCAGAAGTCTACGAGCAGTACTTC; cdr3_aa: CASSLAEVYEQYF
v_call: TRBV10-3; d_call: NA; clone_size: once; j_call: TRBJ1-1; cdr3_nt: TGTGCCATCAGTGAGTCGCGGGTTCTGAACACTGAAGCTTTCTTT; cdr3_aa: CAISESRVLNTEAFF
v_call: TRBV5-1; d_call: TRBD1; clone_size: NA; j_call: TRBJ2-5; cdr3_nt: TGCGCCAGCAGCTCGCGGCCGGACAGGCCAGCGGAGACCCAGTACTTC; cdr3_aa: CASSSRPDRPAETQYF
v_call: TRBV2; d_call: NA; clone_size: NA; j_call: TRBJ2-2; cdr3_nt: TGTGCCAGCAGTCTAGGCTCCGGGGAGCTGTTTTTT; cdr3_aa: CASSLGSGELFF
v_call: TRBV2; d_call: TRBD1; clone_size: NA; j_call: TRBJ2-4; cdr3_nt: TGTGCCAGCAGGGGGGACAGGGCAAAGCAGTACTTC; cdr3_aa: CASRGDRAKQYF
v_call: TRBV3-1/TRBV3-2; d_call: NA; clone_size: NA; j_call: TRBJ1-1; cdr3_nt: TGTGCCAGCAGCTATACCGGGGGGTTCGCTGAAGCTTTCTTT; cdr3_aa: CASSYTGGFAEAFF
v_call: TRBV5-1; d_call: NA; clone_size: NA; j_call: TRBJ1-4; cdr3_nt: TGCGCCAGCAGCCCCCTCGGGGGAGCTAATGAAAAACTGTTTTTT; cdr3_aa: CASSPLGGANEKLFF
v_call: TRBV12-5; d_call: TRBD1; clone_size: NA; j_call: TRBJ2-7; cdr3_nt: TGTGCTAGTGGTCTCCTAGGGGAACAGGGGGGCAACGAGCAGTACTTC; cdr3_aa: CASGLLGEQGGNEQYF
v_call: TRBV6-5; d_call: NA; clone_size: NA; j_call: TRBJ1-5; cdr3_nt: TGTGCCAGCGCCGGCGGGGGGGGCGCCAATCAGCCCCAGCATTTT; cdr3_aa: CASAGGGGANQPQHF
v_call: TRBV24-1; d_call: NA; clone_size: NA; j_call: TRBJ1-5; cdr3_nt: TGTGCCACCAGTGGTACCCACGGGGGTCAGCCCCAGCATTTT; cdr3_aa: CATSGTHGGQPQHF
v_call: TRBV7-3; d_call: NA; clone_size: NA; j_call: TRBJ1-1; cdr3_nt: TGTGCCAGCAGCCCCGGACAGCATGGGGACACTGAAGCTTTCTTT; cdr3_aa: CASSPGQHGDTEAFF
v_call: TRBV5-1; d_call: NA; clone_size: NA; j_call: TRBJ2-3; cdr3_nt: TGCGCCAGCAGCTCATACAGGGACACGGATACGCAGTATTTT; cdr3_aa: CASSSYRDTDTQYF
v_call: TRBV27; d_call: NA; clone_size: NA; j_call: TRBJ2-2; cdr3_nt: TGTGCCAGCAGTGGGGAGACCGGGAGGAACACCGGGGAGCTGTTTTTT; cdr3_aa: CASSGETGRNTGELFF
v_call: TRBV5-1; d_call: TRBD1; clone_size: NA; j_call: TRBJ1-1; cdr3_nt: TGCGCCAGCAGCTTGGAACAGGGGACTGAAGCTTTCTTT; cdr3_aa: CASSLEQGTEAFF
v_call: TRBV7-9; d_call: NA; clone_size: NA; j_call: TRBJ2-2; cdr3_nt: TGTGCCAGCAGCTCCCTGCGTGGGGCGGCGGCCACCGGGGAGCTGTTTTTT; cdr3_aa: CASSSLRGAAATGELFF
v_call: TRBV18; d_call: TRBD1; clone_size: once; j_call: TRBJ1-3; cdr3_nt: TGTGCCAGCTCACTCGGGACAGTGGGTGCTGGAAACACCATATATTTT; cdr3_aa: CASSLGTVGAGNTIYF
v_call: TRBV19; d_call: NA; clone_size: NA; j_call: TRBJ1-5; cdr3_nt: TGTGCCAGTAGTGCCCGGACAGATAGCAATCAGCCCCAGCATTTT; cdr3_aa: CASSARTDSNQPQHF
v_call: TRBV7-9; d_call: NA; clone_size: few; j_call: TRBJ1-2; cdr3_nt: TGTGCCAGCAGCTTAAGCGGTTCATATGGCTACACCTTC; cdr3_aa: CASSLSGSYGYTF
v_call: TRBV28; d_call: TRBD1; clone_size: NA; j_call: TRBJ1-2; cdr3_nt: TGTGCCAGCAGTTTACCGACAGGGCAGACTAACTATGGCTACACCTTC; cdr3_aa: CASSLPTGQTNYGYTF
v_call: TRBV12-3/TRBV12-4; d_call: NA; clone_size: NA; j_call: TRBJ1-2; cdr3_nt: TGTGCCAGCAGGACACTCTATGGCTACACCTTC; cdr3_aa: CASRTLYGYTF
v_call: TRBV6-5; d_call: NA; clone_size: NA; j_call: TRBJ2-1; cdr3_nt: TGTGCCAGCAGTTACTCAGGAGTCACCTACAATGAGCAGTTCTTC; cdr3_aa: CASSYSGVTYNEQFF
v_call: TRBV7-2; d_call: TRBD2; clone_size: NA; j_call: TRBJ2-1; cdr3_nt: TGTGCCAGCAGCCCGGGTCTAGCGGGATATGAGCAGTTCTTC; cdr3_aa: CASSPGLAGYEQFF
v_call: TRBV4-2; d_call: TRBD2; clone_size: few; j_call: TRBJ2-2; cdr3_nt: TGTGCCAGCAGCCAGGAAGGACTAGCGGGAGGCCCCACCGGGGAGCTGTTTTTT; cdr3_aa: CASSQEGLAGGPTGELFF
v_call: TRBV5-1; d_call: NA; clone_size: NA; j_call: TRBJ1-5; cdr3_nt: TGCGCCAGCAGCTTGGCCGGACAGCTCAATCAGCCCCAGCATTTT; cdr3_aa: CASSLAGQLNQPQHF
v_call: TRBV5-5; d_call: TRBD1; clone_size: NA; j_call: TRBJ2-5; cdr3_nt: TGTGCCAGCAGCTGGGAGTTGGGGGTGGGACAGGCGACCCAAGAGACCCAGTACTTC; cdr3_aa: CASSWELGVGQATQETQYF
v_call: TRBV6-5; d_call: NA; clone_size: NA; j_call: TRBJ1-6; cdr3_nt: TGTGCCAGCCGGGGTAGCTCCTATAATTCACCCCTCCACTTT; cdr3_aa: CASRGSSYNSPLHF
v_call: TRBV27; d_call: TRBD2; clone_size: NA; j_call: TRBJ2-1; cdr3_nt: TGTGCCAGCAAAGGGCTAGCGGGAGGACGTGAGCAGTTCTTC; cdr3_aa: CASKGLAGGREQFF
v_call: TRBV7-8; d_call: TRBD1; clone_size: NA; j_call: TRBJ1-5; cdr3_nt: TGTGCCAGCAGCTTTGCCAGGGGGAGCAATCAGCCCCAGCATTTT; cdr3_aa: CASSFARGSNQPQHF
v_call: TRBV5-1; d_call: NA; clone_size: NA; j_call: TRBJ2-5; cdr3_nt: TGCGCCAGCAGCTTGCAGGGGATGGGGCAAGAGACCCAGTACTTC; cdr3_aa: CASSLQGMGQETQYF
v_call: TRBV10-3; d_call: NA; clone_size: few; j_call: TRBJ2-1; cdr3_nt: TGTGCCATCAGTGAGTCATTTGGCAGGGCCAATGAGCAGTTCTTC; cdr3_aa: CAISESFGRANEQFF
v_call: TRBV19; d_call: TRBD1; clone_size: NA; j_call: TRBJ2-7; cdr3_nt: TGTGCCAGTAGTTTCACCGGGACAGGGTCCTACGAGCAGTACTTC; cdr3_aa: CASSFTGTGSYEQYF
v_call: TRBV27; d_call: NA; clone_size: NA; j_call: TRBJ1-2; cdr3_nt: TGTGCCAGCAGTTCCTTCTATGGCTACACCTTC; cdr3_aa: CASSSFYGYTF
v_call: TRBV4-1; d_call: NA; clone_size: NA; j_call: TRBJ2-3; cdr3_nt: TGCGCCAGCAGCCTGACAACGGGGTTTCAGCGTATGGTAGATACGCAGTATTTT; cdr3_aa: CASSLTTGFQRMVDTQYF
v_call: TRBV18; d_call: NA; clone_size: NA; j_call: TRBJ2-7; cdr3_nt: TGTGCCAGCTCACCTACGGCGGGAAACTACTACGAGCAGTACTTC; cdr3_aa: CASSPTAGNYYEQYF
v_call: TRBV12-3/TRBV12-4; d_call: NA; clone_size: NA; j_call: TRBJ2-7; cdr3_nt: TGTGCCAGCAGTCCGCAGGGGTACGAGCAGTACTTC; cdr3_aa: CASSPQGYEQYF
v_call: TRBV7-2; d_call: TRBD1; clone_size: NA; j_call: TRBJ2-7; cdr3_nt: TGTGCCAGCAGCCGCGACAGGGGAAGTGAAGAGCAGTACTTC; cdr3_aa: CASSRDRGSEEQYF
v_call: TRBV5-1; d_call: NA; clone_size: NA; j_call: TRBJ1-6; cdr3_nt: TGCGCCAGCAGCTTGGGTATCGGTCGGCGGGATAATTCACCCCTCCACTTT; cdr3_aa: CASSLGIGRRDNSPLHF
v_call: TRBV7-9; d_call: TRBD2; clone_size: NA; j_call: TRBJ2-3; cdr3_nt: TGTGCCAGCAGCTTAGCTTCGATAGCGGGAGGACTGGCAGATACGCAGTATTTT; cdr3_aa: CASSLASIAGGLADTQYF
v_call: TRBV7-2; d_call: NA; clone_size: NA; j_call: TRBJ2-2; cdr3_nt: TGTGCCAGCAGCTTAGCGGGAGTAAACACCGGGGAGCTGTTTTTT; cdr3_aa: CASSLAGVNTGELFF
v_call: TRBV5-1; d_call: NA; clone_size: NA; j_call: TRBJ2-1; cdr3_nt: TGCGCCAGCAGCTTGTCTGCGGGTCTGCACAATGAGCAGTTCTTC; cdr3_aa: CASSLSAGLHNEQFF
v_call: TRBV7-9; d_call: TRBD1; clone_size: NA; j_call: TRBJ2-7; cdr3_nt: TGTGCCAGCAGCTACGGGACAGGTAACTACGAGCAGTACTTC; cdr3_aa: CASSYGTGNYEQYF
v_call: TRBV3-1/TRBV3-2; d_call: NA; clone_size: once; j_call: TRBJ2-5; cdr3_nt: TGTGCCAGCAGCCAGGGGGGAAGAGGGGAATCAGGGACCCAGTACTTC; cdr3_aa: CASSQGGRGESGTQYF
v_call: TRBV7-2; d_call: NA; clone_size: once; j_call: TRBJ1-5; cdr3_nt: TGTGCCAGCAGCTTACGCGCCACCAATCAGCCCCAGCATTTT; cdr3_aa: CASSLRATNQPQHF